This T cell receptor beta chain was recovered during a study of Tregs in tolerant kidney transplant recipients. Clones were sequenced by immunoSEQ multiplex PCR, and TCRdb holds only the in-frame ones, with some missing. The sample contains tens of thousands of clones, roughly 89% of which appear only once. This clone was picked up one time. The V segment lost 0 bases and the J segment 8 bases; nucleotides outside the gene matches: 8. This CDR3 contains 15 residues. CDR1 and CDR2 from the germline V gene are WNHNN and SYGVQD (reference sequence). The TCR comes from a human donor who received a combined kidney and bone marrow transplant. The chain links TRBV10-1 to TRBJ1-2; TRBD1 matches 8 bases. Sequenced here: CD4+ T cells from blood, sampled before the transplant. DNA for the CDR3: TGCGCCAGCAGTGAGTCCACAGGGGGGATTGGAGGCTACACCTTC. This sequence encodes CASSESTGGIGGYTF.